Listed below are T cell receptor beta chains from one sample, sequenced in a study of control samples from healthy donors and cancer patients. The repertoire was sequenced with immunoSEQ multiplex PCR; TCRdb's copy has only in-frame clones and lacks some. This sample has roughly 150,000 clones, with roughly 90% found just once. The source material was blood. The origin of the receptors is a man aged 25 to 40 in good health. CDR3s include the opening cysteine and the closing phenylalanine or tryptophan. A D gene is named only where the DNA matches it firmly. Size values are once, few and many counts, or a class for expanded clones, and some rows have none.

d_call	clone_size	j_call	v_call	cdr3_length	cdr3_aa	cdr3_nt
.	.	TRBJ2-2	TRBV11-2	13	CASRFPGTGELFF	TGTGCCAGCAGATTCCCTGGAACCGGGGAGCTGTTTTTT
.	.	TRBJ2-2	TRBV9	17	CASSVDYSRHGTGELFF	TGTGCCAGCAGCGTAGATTACTCCCGCCACGGCACCGGGGAGCTGTTTTTT
.	once	TRBJ2-1	TRBV20-1	13	CSASADSYNEQFF	TGCAGTGCTAGTGCGGACAGTTACAATGAGCAGTTCTTC
.	.	TRBJ1-1	TRBV7-8	16	CASSLARAVRETEAFF	TGTGCCAGCAGCTTAGCGAGGGCAGTGAGGGAAACTGAAGCTTTCTTT
.	.	TRBJ2-7	TRBV7-9	13	CASSLKEAYEQYF	TGTGCCAGCAGCCTTAAGGAGGCCTACGAGCAGTACTTC
.	.	TRBJ2-7	TRBV19	16	CASSPQGGRAFYEQYF	TGTGCCAGTAGTCCTCAGGGGGGGCGCGCATTCTACGAGCAGTACTTC
.	.	TRBJ2-1	TRBV7-9	14	CASSPYTPPNEQFF	TGTGCCAGCAGCCCCTATACTCCTCCCAATGAGCAGTTCTTC
.	.	TRBJ2-7	TRBV14	15	CASSQDSNVGYEQYF	TGTGCCAGCAGCCAAGACTCGAACGTAGGCTACGAGCAGTACTTC
.	.	TRBJ1-4	TRBV12-3/TRBV12-4	13	CASTHAWDEKLFF	TGTGCCAGCACCCACGCTTGGGATGAAAAACTGTTTTTT
.	few	TRBJ1-4	TRBV6-6	15	CASSTAGSTNEKLFF	TGTGCCAGCAGTACCGCCGGGTCAACTAATGAAAAACTGTTTTTT
TRBD1	.	TRBJ1-5	TRBV2	14	CASTQGAVNQPQHF	TGTGCCAGCACGCAGGGGGCAGTAAATCAGCCCCAGCATTTT
.	.	TRBJ2-7	TRBV6-5	13	CASKREVPYEQYF	TGTGCCAGCAAGAGGGAAGTCCCTTACGAGCAGTACTTC
.	.	TRBJ2-3	TRBV7-9	15	CASSPTASRTDTQYF	TGTGCCAGCAGCCCGACGGCTAGCCGCACAGATACGCAGTATTTT
.	.	TRBJ1-2	TRBV7-2	14	CASSSSTGNYGYTF	TGTGCCAGCAGCTCCTCCACAGGGAACTATGGCTACACCTTC
TRBD1	.	TRBJ2-5	TRBV28	16	CASKGERGQYQETQYF	TGTGCCAGCAAAGGAGAACGGGGACAGTACCAAGAGACCCAGTACTTC
TRBD1	.	TRBJ2-7	TRBV5-6	15	CASSLLGTASYEQYF	TGTGCCAGCAGCTTGTTGGGGACAGCTTCCTACGAGCAGTACTTC
.	.	TRBJ2-2	TRBV15	15	CATSRDSANTGELFF	TGTGCCACCAGCAGAGACTCTGCGAACACCGGGGAGCTGTTTTTT
TRBD1	.	TRBJ2-3	TRBV9	17	CASSVGKGQGDGDTQYF	TGTGCCAGCAGCGTAGGCAAGGGACAGGGGGATGGAGATACGCAGTATTTT
.	.	TRBJ2-1	TRBV6-1	16	CASSDTPTRVWNEQFF	TGTGCCAGCAGTGACACACCCACACGGGTCTGGAATGAGCAGTTCTTC
.	.	TRBJ1-1	TRBV5-1	13	CASSLGGSAEAFF	TGCGCCAGCAGCTTGGGAGGATCCGCTGAAGCTTTCTTT
TRBD2	.	TRBJ2-5	TRBV9	16	CASSVSSGGAQETQYF	TGTGCCAGCAGCGTTTCCAGCGGGGGGGCCCAAGAGACCCAGTACTTC
.	.	TRBJ1-5	TRBV19	13	CASSTTGLQPQHF	TGTGCCAGTAGTACAACAGGGTTGCAGCCCCAGCATTTT
TRBD2	.	TRBJ2-1	TRBV11-2	17	CASSLDPQTSSYNEQFF	TGTGCCAGCAGCTTAGATCCGCAGACTAGCTCATACAATGAGCAGTTCTTC
.	.	TRBJ1-1	TRBV19	14	CASSLGQMNTEAFF	TGTGCCAGTAGTTTAGGACAGATGAACACTGAAGCTTTCTTT
.	few	TRBJ2-1	TRBV15	15	CATSTRGGRGNEQFF	TGTGCCACCAGCACCAGAGGGGGGCGTGGGAATGAGCAGTTCTTC
TRBD2	.	TRBJ2-7	TRBV4-3	14	CASSQDRRGSEQYF	TGCGCCAGCAGCCAAGATCGTCGCGGGAGCGAGCAGTACTTC
.	once	TRBJ1-6	TRBV18	15	CASSPERDRNSPLHF	TGTGCCAGCTCACCAGAACGGGATCGCAATTCACCCCTCCACTTT
TRBD1	.	TRBJ2-3	TRBV5-4	16	CASSSPWTGATDTQYF	TGTGCCAGCAGCTCGCCCTGGACAGGGGCGACAGATACGCAGTATTTT
.	.	TRBJ2-3	TRBV5-1	15	CASSIAGSDTDTQYF	TGCGCCAGCAGCATAGCCGGGTCCGACACAGATACGCAGTATTTT
.	many	TRBJ1-5	TRBV7-2	15	CASSLSGGGNQPQHF	TGTGCCAGCAGCTTATCGGGCGGGGGCAATCAGCCCCAGCATTTT
.	.	TRBJ1-5	TRBV2	15	CASKDKSYSNQPQHF	TGTGCCAGCAAGGACAAGAGTTATAGCAATCAGCCCCAGCATTTT
TRBD1	.	TRBJ1-2	TRBV6-5	15	CASSYGTDLNYGYTF	TGTGCCAGCAGTTACGGGACAGATCTAAACTATGGCTACACCTTC
.	few	TRBJ1-6	TRBV25-1	12	CASSTGNSPLHF	TGTGCCAGCAGTACTGGAAATTCACCCCTCCACTTT
.	.	TRBJ1-1	TRBV19	13	CASSISVLTEAFF	TGTGCCAGTAGTATTTCCGTTCTCACTGAAGCTTTCTTT
TRBD2	.	TRBJ2-2	TRBV9	15	CASSVAGGLAGELFF	TGTGCCAGCAGCGTAGCGGGGGGGCTGGCCGGGGAGCTGTTTTTT
.	.	TRBJ2-1	TRBV12-5	15	CASGLEISLGGEQFF	TGTGCTAGTGGTTTGGAAATTAGTTTGGGGGGTGAGCAGTTCTTC
.	.	TRBJ1-1	TRBV27	16	CASSLTAEGPGTEAFF	TGTGCCAGCAGTTTAACGGCCGAGGGGCCGGGGACTGAAGCTTTCTTT
.	.	TRBJ2-3	TRBV9	14	CASSLGGGTDTQYF	TGTGCCAGCAGTTTGGGGGGTGGCACAGATACGCAGTATTTT
.	.	TRBJ2-7	TRBV5-4	14	CASSFEPSRYEQYF	TGTGCCAGCAGCTTTGAGCCCTCTCGTTACGAGCAGTACTTC
.	.	TRBJ1-1	TRBV7-9	16	CASTTIVDFHYTEAFF	TGTGCCAGCACCACTATAGTGGACTTTCATTACACTGAAGCTTTCTTT
TRBD1	.	TRBJ1-6	TRBV10-1	17	CASSGNVKGQINSPLHF	TGCGCCAGCAGTGGCAACGTTAAGGGACAGATTAATTCACCCCTCCACTTT
.	.	TRBJ2-7	TRBV7-2	13	CASSLEQGSEQYF	TGTGCCAGCAGCTTAGAACAGGGCAGCGAGCAGTACTTC
TRBD2	.	TRBJ2-5	TRBV9	14	CASSGTSGQETQYF	TGTGCCAGCAGCGGAACTAGCGGCCAAGAGACCCAGTACTTC
.	.	TRBJ2-7	TRBV29-1	12	CSVGGGLYEQYF	TGCAGCGTTGGTGGGGGCCTCTACGAGCAGTACTTC
.	.	TRBJ1-4	TRBV19	15	CASSPDLTTNEKLFF	TGTGCCAGTAGTCCAGACTTAACAACTAATGAAAAACTGTTTTTT
TRBD2	.	TRBJ2-7	TRBV6-6	15	CASSHGGGITYEQYF	TGTGCCAGCAGTCACGGCGGGGGGATTACCTACGAGCAGTACTTC
.	.	TRBJ1-2	TRBV2	13	CASRTQSFYGYTF	TGTGCCAGCAGGACACAGAGTTTCTATGGCTACACCTTC
.	.	TRBJ2-7	TRBV4-1	16	CASSQVDATVPYEQYF	TGCGCCAGCAGCCAAGTCGACGCTACCGTGCCCTACGAGCAGTACTTC
.	.	TRBJ1-1	TRBV6-5	15	CASSLSQGTNTEAFF	TGTGCCAGCAGTCTGTCCCAGGGGACGAACACTGAAGCTTTCTTT
.	.	TRBJ1-5	TRBV5-5	13	CASSLEARQPQHF	TGTGCCAGCAGCTTGGAGGCCCGGCAGCCCCAGCATTTT
.	.	TRBJ1-1	TRBV9	13	CASSVEVNTEAFF	TGTGCCAGCAGCGTAGAGGTGAACACTGAAGCTTTCTTT
.	.	TRBJ2-1	TRBV9	13	CASSVGASNEQFF	TGTGCCAGCAGCGTCGGGGCCTCCAATGAGCAGTTCTTC
TRBD1	.	TRBJ1-2	TRBV5-5	14	CASSSLGGQTTYTF	TGTGCCAGCAGCTCCTTGGGGGGACAGACGACCTACACCTTC
.	.	TRBJ1-5	TRBV10-3	16	CAISEIPDRSNQPQHF	TGTGCCATCAGTGAGATACCCGACAGATCAAATCAGCCCCAGCATTTT
TRBD2	.	TRBJ2-4	TRBV24-1	19	CATSGLAGGLLEAKNIQYF	TGTGCCACCAGTGGACTAGCGGGGGGCCTCCTAGAAGCCAAAAACATTCAGTACTTC
TRBD2	.	TRBJ2-3	TRBV6-5	14	CASGLAAKENTQYF	TGTGCCAGCGGGCTAGCGGCAAAGGAGAATACGCAGTATTTT
TRBD1	.	TRBJ2-7	TRBV7-9	17	CASSLEGLTGALGEQYF	TGTGCCAGCAGCTTGGAGGGGCTGACAGGGGCCCTGGGGGAGCAGTACTTC
TRBD2	.	TRBJ2-1	TRBV24-1	18	CATSDSRRTSGGYNEQFF	TGTGCCACCAGTGATTCCCGCAGGACTAGCGGGGGCTACAATGAGCAGTTCTTC
.	.	TRBJ1-4	TRBV27	14	CASSRTTTNEKLFF	TGTGCCAGCTCGCGGACAACAACTAATGAAAAACTGTTTTTT